This TCR beta chain was documented in a study of cytomegalovirus exposure and HLA in healthy donors. As for the study in general: The Caucasian-associated ancestry cluster held more than 80% of roughly 370 genotyped donors. Study-wide results and caveats: When presence/absence was analysed, sequencing depth was taken to be roughly uniform across donors.

Per germline, CDR1 SGHVS and CDR2 FQNEAQ. V gave up 6 bases and J gave up 4 bases, with 7 bases separating them. This CDR3 spans 11 amino acids. PCR employed 60 Vbeta and 13 Jbeta primers. Method: immunoSEQ multiplex PCR; TCRdb's copy keeps in-frame clones and lacks some. This table holds fewer than 150,000 clones, over 70% found once. With regard to this clone: The target antigen is unknown.

The receptor's source is a female donor in good health and CMV-seropositive. The chain has TRBV7-8 and TRBJ2-7; tentatively, D is TRBD1 (6 bases). Specimen: PBMCs. CDR3 sequence: CASSGQYEQYF. The CDR3 region has the DNA TGTGCCAGCAGTGGACAGTACGAGCAGTACTTC.